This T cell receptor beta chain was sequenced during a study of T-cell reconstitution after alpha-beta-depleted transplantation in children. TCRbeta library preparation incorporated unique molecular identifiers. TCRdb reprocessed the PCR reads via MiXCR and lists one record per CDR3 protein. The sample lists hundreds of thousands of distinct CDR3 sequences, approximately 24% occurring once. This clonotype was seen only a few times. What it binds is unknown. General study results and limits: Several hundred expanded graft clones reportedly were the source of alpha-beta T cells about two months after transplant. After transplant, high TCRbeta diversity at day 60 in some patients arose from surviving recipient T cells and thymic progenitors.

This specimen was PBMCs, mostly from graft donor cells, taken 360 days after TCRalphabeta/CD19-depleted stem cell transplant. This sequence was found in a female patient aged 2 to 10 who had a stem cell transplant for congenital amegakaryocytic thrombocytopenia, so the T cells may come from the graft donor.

This CDR3 is CASSPNLFGGVGYEQYF. In nucleotides, the CDR3 is TGCGCCAGCAGCCCGAACCTATTCGGGGGAGTAGGCTACGAGCAGTACTTC. The chain couples TRBV4-1 to TRBJ2-7; D is possibly TRBD2 (6 bases). Germline CDR1 reads MGHRA; CDR2 reads YSYEKL. The CDR3 covers 17 residues. The V end lost 4 bases, the J end lost 3 bases, and 22 bases lay between the germline ends.